This TCR beta chain appears in the sequencing data of a study of shared clonotypes between healthy human individuals. In the naive CD8 group, cells lacked CD45RO and were positively selected for CCR7, so terminally differentiated effector memory CD45RA+ cells were left out. This clone showed up just once. Its target is unknown. Study-level results: Investigators collected only blood, and repertoires in tissues likely differ. Naive subsets usually exceeded memory subsets in estimated richness.

This CDR3 comprises 16 residues. V was shortened by 10 bases and J by 5 bases, with 24 bases between the two germline ends. The germline V gene has CDR1 SNHLY and CDR2 FYNNEI. The data were produced by immunoSEQ multiplex PCR, yet TCRdb's version contains in-frame clones alone and is incomplete. There are about 800,000 clones in the sample; about 96% occur only once, and about 0.22% lies in the top ten. The gene calls are TRBV2 and TRBJ2-1; maybe TRBD2 (6 bases). The origin of this receptor is a young man in good health. The sample consisted of naive CD8+ T cells sorted from blood. The CDR3 DNA is TGTGCCATCCTGCTGAGGGGCGGGATAGTCAACAATGAGCAGTTCTTC. This gives the protein CAILLRGGIVNNEQFF.